These T cell receptor beta chains were read from a single sample in a study of tumor and adjacent non-tumor tissue in lung cancer. Each CDR3 protein gets one entry after TCRdb re-called the multiplex PCR reads with MiXCR. Of some 120,000 distinct CDR3 sequences in the sample, about 66% are singletons; the top ten hold 9.5% to 15%. Sequencing was done on a sample of lung tumor tissue. The receptor set was obtained from a man aged 25-40 years with non-small cell lung cancer. Each CDR3 is given with its conserved first and last residue. Each record gives: clone size, V gene, J gene, D gene, CDR3 DNA, CDR3 protein. The D gene is left open where the match is weak. The size of a clone is reported for some rows only, either as once, few or many, or as a class for expanded clones.

size: -
V: TRBV7-2
J: TRBJ2-7
D: -
DNA: TGTGCCAGCACCAAGTACGGGACAACCTACGAGCAGTACTTC
CDR3: CASTKYGTTYEQYF

size: -
V: TRBV12-3/TRBV12-4
J: TRBJ2-5
D: -
DNA: TGTGCCAGCAGTATCCCGAACAGCCAAGAGACCCAGTACTTC
CDR3: CASSIPNSQETQYF

size: few
V: TRBV20-1
J: TRBJ2-1
D: TRBD1
DNA: TGCAGTGCCGGGACAGTCGGAGGATACAATGAGCAGTTCTTC
CDR3: CSAGTVGGYNEQFF

size: many
V: TRBV20-1
J: TRBJ2-7
D: -
DNA: TGCAGTGCTAGACAGCGAACCTCTCTCTTGGAGCAGTACTTC
CDR3: CSARQRTSLLEQYF

size: -
V: TRBV29-1
J: TRBJ1-2
D: -
DNA: TGCAGCGTTGATGTGGCAGGGGCGGTCCTGGAAGGCTACACATTC
CDR3: CSVDVAGAVLEGYTF

size: few
V: TRBV7-3
J: TRBJ2-1
D: -
DNA: TGTGCCAGCAGCTTTTCAATAAACAATGAGCAGTTCTTC
CDR3: CASSFSINNEQFF

size: -
V: TRBV6-1
J: TRBJ1-1
D: -
DNA: TGTGCCAACAGTGAAGTACCAAATCTTGGGGCTGAAGCTTTCTTT
CDR3: CANSEVPNLGAEAFF

size: once
V: TRBV4-2
J: TRBJ2-5
D: -
DNA: TGTGTCTGCAGCCAGATGGGTGAGACCCAGTACTTC
CDR3: CVCSQMGETQYF

size: many
V: TRBV20-1
J: TRBJ2-1
D: -
DNA: TGCAGTGCTGCCTACGGGACTCCCCGGGGGAATGAGCAGTTCTTC
CDR3: CSAAYGTPRGNEQFF

size: -
V: TRBV11-2
J: TRBJ2-7
D: -
DNA: TGTGCCAGCAGCTTGGCCCAAGGTATCTACGAGCAGTACTTC
CDR3: CASSLAQGIYEQYF

size: -
V: TRBV7-2
J: TRBJ2-3
D: TRBD2
DNA: TGTGCCAGCATCCGGACTAGCGTCACAGATACGCAGTATTTT
CDR3: CASIRTSVTDTQYF

size: many
V: TRBV5-4
J: TRBJ2-3
D: -
DNA: TGTGCCAGCAGCTGGAGAGATACGCAGTATTTT
CDR3: CASSWRDTQYF

size: many
V: TRBV12-3/TRBV12-4
J: TRBJ2-2
D: -
DNA: TGTGCCAGCAGTCGTAATTGGGGCGTTCCCGGGGAGCTGTTTTTT
CDR3: CASSRNWGVPGELFF

size: -
V: TRBV5-5
J: TRBJ1-2
D: -
DNA: TGTGCCAGCAGCTCGAATCCGGCGGACTATGGCTACACCTTC
CDR3: CASSSNPADYGYTF

size: -
V: TRBV28
J: TRBJ1-1
D: TRBD1
DNA: TGTGCCAGCAGCAGTCCCGGGACAGGGGCTGGGGCTGAAGCTTTCTTT
CDR3: CASSSPGTGAGAEAFF

size: -
V: TRBV20-1
J: TRBJ2-7
D: -
DNA: TGCAGTGCCGAGACAGACCCCTACGAGCAGTACTTC
CDR3: CSAETDPYEQYF

size: few
V: TRBV7-8
J: TRBJ2-7
D: TRBD2
DNA: TGTGCCAGCAGCTTATCAGGGAGGGTAGGCGAGCAGTACTTC
CDR3: CASSLSGRVGEQYF

size: -
V: TRBV11-3
J: TRBJ2-1
D: -
DNA: TGTGCCAGCAGCTTAGGGTGGGGGGATGAGCAGTTCTTC
CDR3: CASSLGWGDEQFF

size: -
V: TRBV11-2
J: TRBJ2-1
D: -
DNA: TGTGTCAGCAGTGCCCCTAGCAGGAGAAAATCCTACAATGAGCAGTTCTTC
CDR3: CVSSAPSRRKSYNEQFF

size: many
V: TRBV12-3/TRBV12-4
J: TRBJ1-1
D: -
DNA: TGTGCCAGCAGTTTAAATAAGGGCCCGGGCACTGAAGCTTTCTTT
CDR3: CASSLNKGPGTEAFF

size: -
V: TRBV11-2
J: TRBJ1-4
D: -
DNA: TGTGCCAGCGCGCTCCAGTTCGGGGATGAAAAACTGCTTTTT
CDR3: CASALQFGDEKLLF

size: many
V: TRBV6-6
J: TRBJ2-3
D: -
DNA: TGTGCCAGCAGTTACGTCGGGGGAAATACGCAGTATTTT
CDR3: CASSYVGGNTQYF

size: many
V: TRBV11-2
J: TRBJ2-1
D: TRBD2
DNA: TGTGCCAGCAGCCCCGGACTAGCGGGAGATGAGCAGTTCTTC
CDR3: CASSPGLAGDEQFF

size: -
V: TRBV13
J: TRBJ2-3
D: TRBD2
DNA: TGTGTCAGCAGCTCTAGCAATAGAAGGACTAGCGACACAGATACGCAGTATTTT
CDR3: CVSSSSNRRTSDTDTQYF

size: -
V: TRBV7-9
J: TRBJ1-2
D: -
DNA: TGTGCCAGCAACTTAGTAGGGAAAGCTAACTATGGATACACCTTC
CDR3: CASNLVGKANYGYTF